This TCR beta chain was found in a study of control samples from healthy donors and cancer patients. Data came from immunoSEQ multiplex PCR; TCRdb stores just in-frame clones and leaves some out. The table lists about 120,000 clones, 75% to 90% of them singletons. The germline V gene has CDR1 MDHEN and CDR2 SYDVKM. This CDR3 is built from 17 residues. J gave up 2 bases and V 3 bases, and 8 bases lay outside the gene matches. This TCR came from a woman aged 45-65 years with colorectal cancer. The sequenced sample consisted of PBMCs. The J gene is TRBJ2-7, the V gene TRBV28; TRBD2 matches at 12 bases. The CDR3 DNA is TGTGCCAGCAGTTTTTGGGCTAGCGGGGGGGTGACCTACGAGCAGTACTTC. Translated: CASSFWASGGVTYEQYF.